The source of this TCR beta chain is a study of graft-versus-host responses after intestinal transplantation. Some clones are missing from TCRdb's copy, which holds only in-frame ones; the method was immunoSEQ multiplex PCR. This table holds roughly 20,000 clones, about 43% found once. CFSE-labeled responder cells (around 200,000) were plated with around 200,000 irradiated, violet-dye-labeled stimulator cells. This CDR3 is built from 14 residues. Trimming took off 2 bases at V and 1 base at J, with 8 bases between the two ends. The germline gives CDR1 MNHEY, CDR2 SVGAGI. The chain is built from TRBV6-5 and TRBJ1-1; D not certain. The source material was alloreactive CD8+ T cells from a mixed lymphocyte reaction culture, sampled before intestinal transplant. Noted subset: CFSE-low proliferating T cells sorted from roughly six-day pre-transplant mixed lymphocyte reaction (GvH or HvG direction). This clonotype was obtained from a human patient who received an intestinal transplant. This CDR3 is CASSYMDGNTEAFF. CDR3 nucleotide sequence: TGTGCCAGCAGTTACATGGACGGGAACACTGAAGCTTTCTTT.